This TCR beta chain originates from a study of blood T cell repertoires in COVID-19. TCRdb's table, derived via immunoSEQ multiplex PCR, lists solely in-frame clones and lacks some. The sample shows 30,000 to 35,000 clones, about nine tenths of them seen only once. Germline-derived CDR1 and CDR2 are LNHDA and SQIVND (reference sequence). Trimming stripped 6 bases from V and 5 bases from J, with 7 bases between. This CDR3 is built from 11 residues. The chain employs TRBV19 and TRBJ1-1; D remains unclear. This receptor was obtained from a man older than 75 with acute or convalescent COVID-19. Sequencing was done on a sample of peripheral blood. The CDR3 loop reads CASRAVTEAFF. The CDR3 DNA is TGTGCCAGTAGGGCTGTGACTGAAGCTTTCTTT.